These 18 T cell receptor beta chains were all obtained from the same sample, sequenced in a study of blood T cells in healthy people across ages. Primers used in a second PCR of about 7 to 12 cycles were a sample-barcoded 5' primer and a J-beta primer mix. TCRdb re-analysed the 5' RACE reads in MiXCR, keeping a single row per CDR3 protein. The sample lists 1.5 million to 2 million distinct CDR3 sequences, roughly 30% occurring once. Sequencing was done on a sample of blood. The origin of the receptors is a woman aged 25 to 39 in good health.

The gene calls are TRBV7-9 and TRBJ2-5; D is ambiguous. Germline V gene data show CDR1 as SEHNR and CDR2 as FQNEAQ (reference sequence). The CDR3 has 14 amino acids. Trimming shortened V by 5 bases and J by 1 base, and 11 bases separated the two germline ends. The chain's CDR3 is CASSRAALQETQYF. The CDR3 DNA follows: TGTGCCAGCAGCCGGGCAGCCCTCCAAGAGACCCAGTACTTC.

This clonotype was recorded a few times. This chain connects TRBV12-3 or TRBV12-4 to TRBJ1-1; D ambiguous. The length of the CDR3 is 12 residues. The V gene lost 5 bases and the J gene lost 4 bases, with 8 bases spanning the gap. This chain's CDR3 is CASSPTFTEAFF. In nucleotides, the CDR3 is TGTGCCAGCAGTCCTACTTTCACTGAAGCTTTCTTT.

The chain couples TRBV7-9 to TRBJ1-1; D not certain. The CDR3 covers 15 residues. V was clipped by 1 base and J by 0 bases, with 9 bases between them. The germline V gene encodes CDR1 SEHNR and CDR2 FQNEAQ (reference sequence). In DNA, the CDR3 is TGTGCCAGCAGCTTAGAACGGGGTTTGAACACTGAAGCTTTCTTT. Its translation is CASSLERGLNTEAFF.

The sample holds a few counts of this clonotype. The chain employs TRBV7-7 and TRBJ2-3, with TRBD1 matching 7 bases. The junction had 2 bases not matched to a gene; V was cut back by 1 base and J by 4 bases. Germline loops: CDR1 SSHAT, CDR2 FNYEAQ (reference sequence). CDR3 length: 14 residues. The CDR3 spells CASSLDQGADTQYF. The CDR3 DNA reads TGTGCCAGCAGCTTAGACCAGGGGGCAGATACGCAGTATTTT. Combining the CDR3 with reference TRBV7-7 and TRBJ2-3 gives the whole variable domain GAGVSQSPRYKVTKRGQDVTLRCDPISSHATLYWYQQALGQGPEFLTYFNYEAQPDKSGLPSDRFSAERPEGSISTLTIQRTEQRDSAMYRCASSLDQGADTQYFGPGTRLTVL.

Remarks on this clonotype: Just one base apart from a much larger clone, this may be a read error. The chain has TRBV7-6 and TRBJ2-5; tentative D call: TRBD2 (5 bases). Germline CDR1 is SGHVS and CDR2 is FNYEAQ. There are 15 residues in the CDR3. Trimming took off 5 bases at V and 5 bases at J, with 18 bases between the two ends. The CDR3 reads CASSVRSSSGETQYF. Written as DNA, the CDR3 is TGTGCCAGCAGCGTCAGGAGCTCCTCGGGGGAGACCCAGTACTTC.

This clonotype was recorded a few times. The CDR3 sequence is CASSYSSGRAGDTQYF. The CDR3 DNA sequence: TGTGCCAGCAGTTACTCTAGCGGGAGGGCCGGGGATACGCAGTATTTT. This rearrangement joins TRBV6-5 to TRBJ2-3; 11 bases are a match to TRBD2. CDR3 length: 16 amino acids. J lost 6 bases, V lost 0 bases, and 5 bases had no gene match. The germline V gene has CDR1 MNHEY and CDR2 SVGAGI.

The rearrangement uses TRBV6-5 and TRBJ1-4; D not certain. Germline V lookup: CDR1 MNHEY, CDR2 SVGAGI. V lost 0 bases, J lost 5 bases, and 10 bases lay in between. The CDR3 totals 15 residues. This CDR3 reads CASSYSENVNEKLFF. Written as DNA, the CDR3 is TGTGCCAGCAGTTACTCAGAGAACGTAAATGAAAAACTGTTTTTT.

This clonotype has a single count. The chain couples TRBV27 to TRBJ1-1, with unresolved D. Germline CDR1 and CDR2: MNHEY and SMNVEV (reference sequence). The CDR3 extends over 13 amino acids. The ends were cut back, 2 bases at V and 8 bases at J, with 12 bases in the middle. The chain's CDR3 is CASSLRAAPEAFF. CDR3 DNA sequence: TGTGCCAGCAGTTTAAGGGCAGCCCCCGAAGCTTTCTTT.

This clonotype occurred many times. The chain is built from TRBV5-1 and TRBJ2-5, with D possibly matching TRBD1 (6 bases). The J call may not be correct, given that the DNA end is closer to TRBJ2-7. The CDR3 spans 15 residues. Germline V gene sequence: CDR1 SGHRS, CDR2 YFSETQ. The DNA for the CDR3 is TGCGCCAGCAGCTTGGGGACCGGGACAATCGCCGAGCAGTACTTC. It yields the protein CASSLGTGTIAEQYF.

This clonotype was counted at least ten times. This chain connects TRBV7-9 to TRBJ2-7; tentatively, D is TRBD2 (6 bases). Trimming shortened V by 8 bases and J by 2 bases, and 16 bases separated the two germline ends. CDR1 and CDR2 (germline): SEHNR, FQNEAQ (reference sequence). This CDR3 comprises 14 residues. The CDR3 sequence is CASRGIGSTYEQYF. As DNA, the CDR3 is TGTGCCAGCCGGGGTATCGGGAGCACCTACGAGCAGTACTTC.

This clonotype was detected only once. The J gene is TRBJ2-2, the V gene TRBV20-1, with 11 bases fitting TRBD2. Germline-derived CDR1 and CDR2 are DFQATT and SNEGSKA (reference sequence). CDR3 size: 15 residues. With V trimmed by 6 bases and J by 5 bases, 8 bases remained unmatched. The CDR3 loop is CSALGLAETTGELFF. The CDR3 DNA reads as TGCAGTGCCCTGGGACTAGCGGAGACAACCGGGGAGCTGTTTTTT.

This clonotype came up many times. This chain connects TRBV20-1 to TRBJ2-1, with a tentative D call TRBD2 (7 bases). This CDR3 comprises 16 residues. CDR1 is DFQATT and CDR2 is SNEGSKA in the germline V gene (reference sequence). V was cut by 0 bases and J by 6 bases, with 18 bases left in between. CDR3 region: CSARDGGAGSGNEQFF. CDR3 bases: TGCAGTGCTAGAGATGGGGGGGCAGGGTCTGGCAATGAGCAGTTCTTC.

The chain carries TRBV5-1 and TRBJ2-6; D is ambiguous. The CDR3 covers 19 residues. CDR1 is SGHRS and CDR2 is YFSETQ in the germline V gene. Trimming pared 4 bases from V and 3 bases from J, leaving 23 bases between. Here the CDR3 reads CASSLLGQTIPNGANVLTF. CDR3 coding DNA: TGCGCCAGCAGCCTACTGGGCCAGACAATCCCTAATGGGGCCAACGTCCTGACTTTC. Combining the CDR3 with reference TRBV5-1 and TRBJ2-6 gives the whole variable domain KAGVTQTPRYLIKTRGQQVTLSCSPISGHRSVSWYQQTPGQGLQFLFEYFSETQRNKGNFPGRFSGRQFSNSRSEMNVSTLELGDSALYLCASSLLGQTIPNGANVLTFGAGSRLTVL.

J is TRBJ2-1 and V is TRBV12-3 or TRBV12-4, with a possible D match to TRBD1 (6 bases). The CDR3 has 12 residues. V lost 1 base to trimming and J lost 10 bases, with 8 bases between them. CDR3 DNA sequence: TGTGCCAGCAGTTTAGGACAGGAAGAGCAGTTCTTC. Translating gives CASSLGQEEQFF.

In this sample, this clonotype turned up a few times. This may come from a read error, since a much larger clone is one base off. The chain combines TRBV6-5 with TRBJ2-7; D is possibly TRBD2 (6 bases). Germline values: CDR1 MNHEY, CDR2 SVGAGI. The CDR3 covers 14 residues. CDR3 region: CTSSYGWGDYEQYF. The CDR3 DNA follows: TGTACCAGCAGTTACGGATGGGGGGACTACGAGCAGTACTTC.

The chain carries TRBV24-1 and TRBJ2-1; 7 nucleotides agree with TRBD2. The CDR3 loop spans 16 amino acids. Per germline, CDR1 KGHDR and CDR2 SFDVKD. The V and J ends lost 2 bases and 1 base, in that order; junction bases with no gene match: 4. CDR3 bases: TGTGCCACCAGTGATTCCCTAGCGGCTTCCTACAATGAGCAGTTCTTC. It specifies CATSDSLAASYNEQFF.

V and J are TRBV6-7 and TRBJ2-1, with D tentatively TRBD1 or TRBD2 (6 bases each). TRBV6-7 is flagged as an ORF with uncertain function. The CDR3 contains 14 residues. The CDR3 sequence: CAIPFPGARNEQFF. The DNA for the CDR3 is TGTGCAATCCCTTTTCCGGGGGCGCGAAATGAGCAGTTCTTC.

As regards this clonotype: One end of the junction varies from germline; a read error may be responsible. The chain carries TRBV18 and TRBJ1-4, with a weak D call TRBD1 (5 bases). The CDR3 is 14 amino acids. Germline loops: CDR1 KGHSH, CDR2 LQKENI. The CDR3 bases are TGTGCCAGCTCACCAGGCTGGGGGGACGAAAAACGGTTTTTT. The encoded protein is CASSPGWGDEKRFF.